This T cell receptor beta chain was captured in a study of patients and donors after allogeneic stem cell transplantation. The CDR3 length is 18 residues. Trimming removed 2 bases at V and 2 bases at J, with 20 bases between. Looked up from germline, CDR1 is MNHEY and CDR2 is SVGAGI. TCRdb analysed the RT-PCR reads with MiXCR anew, one entry per CDR3 protein. The sample records around 240,000 distinct CDR3 sequences, around an eighth being singletons. The sequence came from a human donor who was either an allogeneic HSCT recipient or a stem cell or donor lymphocyte infusion donor (not recorded which). It is not recorded whose cells these are; they may come from a transplant donor. This chain connects TRBV6-5 to TRBJ2-3, with D possibly TRBD2 on 7 matching bases. Material for sequencing was blood, either unsorted or a sorted T cell fraction (not recorded which). The CDR3 nucleotides read TGTGCCAGCAGTTACGGGGTGGGGGCTAGCGGTTACACAGATACGCAGTATTTT. Translated, it gives CASSYGVGASGYTDTQYF.